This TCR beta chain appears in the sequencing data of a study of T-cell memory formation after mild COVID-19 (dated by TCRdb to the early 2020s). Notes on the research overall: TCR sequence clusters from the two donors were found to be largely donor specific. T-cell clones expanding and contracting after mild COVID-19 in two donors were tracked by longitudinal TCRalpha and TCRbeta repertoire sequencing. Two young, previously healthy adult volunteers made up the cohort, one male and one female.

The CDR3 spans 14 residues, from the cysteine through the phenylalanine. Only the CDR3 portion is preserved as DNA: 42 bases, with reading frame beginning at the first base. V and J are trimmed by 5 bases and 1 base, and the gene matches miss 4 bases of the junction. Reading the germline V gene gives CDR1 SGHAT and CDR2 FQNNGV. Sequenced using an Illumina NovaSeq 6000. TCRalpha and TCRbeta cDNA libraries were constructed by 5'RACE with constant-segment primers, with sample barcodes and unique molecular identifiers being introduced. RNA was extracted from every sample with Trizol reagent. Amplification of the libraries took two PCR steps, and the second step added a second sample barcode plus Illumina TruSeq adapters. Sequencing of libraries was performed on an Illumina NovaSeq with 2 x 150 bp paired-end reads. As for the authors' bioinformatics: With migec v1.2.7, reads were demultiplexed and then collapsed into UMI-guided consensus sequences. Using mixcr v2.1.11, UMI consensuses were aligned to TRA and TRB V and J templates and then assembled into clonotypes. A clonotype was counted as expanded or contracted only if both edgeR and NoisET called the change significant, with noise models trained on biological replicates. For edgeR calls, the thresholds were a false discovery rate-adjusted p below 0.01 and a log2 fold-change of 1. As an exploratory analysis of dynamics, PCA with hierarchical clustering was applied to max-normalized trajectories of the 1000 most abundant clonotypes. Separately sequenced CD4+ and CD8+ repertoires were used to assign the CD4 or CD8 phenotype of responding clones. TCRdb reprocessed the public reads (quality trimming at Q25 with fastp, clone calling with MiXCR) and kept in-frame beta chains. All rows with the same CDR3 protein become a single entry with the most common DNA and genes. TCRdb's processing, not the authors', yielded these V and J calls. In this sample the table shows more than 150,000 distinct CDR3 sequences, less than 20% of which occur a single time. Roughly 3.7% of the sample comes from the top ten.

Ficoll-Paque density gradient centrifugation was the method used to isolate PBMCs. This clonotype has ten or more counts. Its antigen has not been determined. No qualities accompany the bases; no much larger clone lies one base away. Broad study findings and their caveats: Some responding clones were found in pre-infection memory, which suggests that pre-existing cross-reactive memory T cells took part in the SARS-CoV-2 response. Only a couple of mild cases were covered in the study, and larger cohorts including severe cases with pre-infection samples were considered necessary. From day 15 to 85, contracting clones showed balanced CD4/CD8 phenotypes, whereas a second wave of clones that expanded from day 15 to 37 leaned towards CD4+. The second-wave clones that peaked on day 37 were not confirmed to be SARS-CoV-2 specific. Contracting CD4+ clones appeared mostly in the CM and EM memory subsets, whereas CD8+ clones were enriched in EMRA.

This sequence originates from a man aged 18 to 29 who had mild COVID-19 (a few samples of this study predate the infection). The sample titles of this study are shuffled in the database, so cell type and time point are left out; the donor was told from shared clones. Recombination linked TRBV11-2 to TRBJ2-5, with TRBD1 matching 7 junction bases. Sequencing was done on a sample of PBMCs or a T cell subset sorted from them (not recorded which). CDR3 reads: CASSPGGTQETQYF. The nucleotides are TGTGCCAGCAGCCCAGGGGGTACCCAAGAGACCCAGTACTTC.